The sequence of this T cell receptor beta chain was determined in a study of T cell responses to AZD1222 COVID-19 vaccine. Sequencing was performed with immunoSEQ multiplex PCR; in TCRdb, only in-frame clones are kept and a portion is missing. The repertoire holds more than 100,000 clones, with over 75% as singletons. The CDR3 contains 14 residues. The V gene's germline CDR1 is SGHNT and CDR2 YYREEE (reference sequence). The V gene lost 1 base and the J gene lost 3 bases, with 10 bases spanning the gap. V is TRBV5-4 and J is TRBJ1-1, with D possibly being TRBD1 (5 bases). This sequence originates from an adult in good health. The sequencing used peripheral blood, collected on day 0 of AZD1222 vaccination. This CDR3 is CASSLQGGHTEAFF. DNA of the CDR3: TGTGCCAGCAGCTTGCAGGGTGGGCACACTGAAGCTTTCTTT.